One sample yielded the 20 T cell receptor beta chains listed below, sequenced in a study of blood T cell repertoires in COVID-19. Assay: immunoSEQ multiplex PCR; the TCRdb copy retains only in-frame clones and omits some. The sample contains around 200,000 clones, roughly 80% of which appear only once. Source material: peripheral blood. These receptors were taken from a woman of 80 years or more with acute or convalescent COVID-19.

The genes are TRBV20-1 and TRBJ1-3; no definite D call. Trimming cost V 3 bases and J 4 bases, with 4 bases left between them. The CDR3 extends over 11 amino acids. Germline loops: CDR1 DFQATT, CDR2 SNEGSKA (reference sequence). The CDR3 nucleotides read TGCAGTGCTAGTTCAGGAAACACCATATATTTT. This gives the protein CSASSGNTIYF.

This chain joins TRBV4-2 and TRBJ2-2, with 11 bases matching TRBD2. From germline, CDR1 is LGHNA and CDR2 YNFKEQ. The CDR3 runs 18 residues. The trim removed 0 bases at V and 5 bases at J, leaving 8 bases unmatched. CDR3 loop: CASSQEISGRAGTGELFF. CDR3 in DNA: TGTGCCAGCAGCCAAGAAATTAGCGGGAGGGCCGGTACCGGGGAGCTGTTTTTT.

The chain links TRBV5-4 to TRBJ2-5; D is uncertain. CDR1 is SGHNT, CDR2 YYREEE, per germline (reference sequence). Trimming stripped 4 bases from V and 3 bases from J, with 4 bases between. The CDR3 extends over 11 amino acids. Written as DNA, the CDR3 is TGTGCCAGCAGCCTTAAAGAGACCCAGTACTTC. It yields the protein CASSLKETQYF. Variable domain in full (rest from reference TRBV5-4 and TRBJ2-5): ETGVTQSPTHLIKTRGQQVTLRCSSQSGHNTVSWYQQALGQGPQFIFQYYREEENGRGNFPPRFSGLQFPNYSSELNVNALELDDSALYLCASSLKETQYFGPGTRLLVL.

The chain employs TRBV11-1 and TRBJ2-5; D is possibly TRBD2 (5 bases). The CDR3 totals 13 residues. V was shortened by 1 base and J by 5 bases, with 8 bases between the two germline ends. The germline CDR1 and CDR2 sequences are SGHAT and FQDESV (reference sequence). The CDR3 loop is CASSLVTGETQYF. CDR3 coding DNA: TGTGCCAGCAGCTTAGTAACGGGGGAGACCCAGTACTTC.

This chain uses TRBV11-2 with TRBJ1-1; D is undetermined. Trimming took off 5 bases at V and 1 base at J, with 14 bases between the two ends. The CDR3 length is 15 residues. CDR1 and CDR2 from the germline V gene are SGHAT and FQNNGV. CDR3 region: CASSVRPGQNTEAFF. In DNA, the CDR3 is TGTGCCAGCAGCGTCCGACCAGGCCAGAACACTGAAGCTTTCTTT.

This rearrangement joins TRBV5-6 to TRBJ1-2, with a weak D call TRBD1 (5 bases). Germline V gives CDR1 SGHDT, CDR2 YYEEEE. This CDR3 is 13 amino acids long. V gave up 4 bases and J gave up 8 bases, with 15 bases separating them. CDR3 DNA sequence: TGTGCCAGCAGCCCGGGGGTCGTCGGAGGCTACACCTTC. This translates into CASSPGVVGGYTF.

This rearrangement joins TRBV10-3 to TRBJ1-4; 10 nucleotides match TRBD1. Germline V gene data show CDR1 as ENHRY and CDR2 as SYGVKD. The CDR3 length is 16 residues. Trimming took 11 bases from V and 2 from J; bases not matched to a gene: 11. CDR3 protein: CAAGRGQGQTNEKLFF. CDR3 DNA: TGTGCCGCCGGACGGGGACAGGGGCAGACTAATGAAAAACTGTTTTTT.

This sequence joins TRBV5-1 and TRBJ1-3; TRBD1 agrees at 7 bases. Germline-derived CDR1 and CDR2 are SGHRS and YFSETQ. V lost 4 bases to trimming and J lost 4 bases; unmatched junction nucleotides: 8. The CDR3 consists of 15 residues. CDR3 sequence (DNA): TGCGCCAGCAGCACCGAGGGGGCGCGAGGAAACACCATATATTTT. Encoded protein: CASSTEGARGNTIYF.

V usage is TRBV7-4 and J usage is TRBJ1-5, with D unclear. CDR3 length: 16 residues. CDR1 and CDR2 (germline): SGHVT, SQSDAQ. The V and J ends lost 2 bases and 1 base respectively, with 12 bases between them. CDR3: CASSLRGLGSNQPQHF. The CDR3 DNA follows: TGTGCCAGCAGCTTAAGAGGACTGGGGAGCAATCAGCCCCAGCATTTT.

The J gene is TRBJ1-1, the V gene TRBV10-2, with 10 bases matching TRBD1. Germline loops: CDR1 WSHSY, CDR2 SAAADI. J was trimmed by 2 bases and V by 3 bases; bases with no gene match: 6. This CDR3 is built from 16 residues. DNA for the CDR3: TGCGCCAGCAGTGACCGGGACAGGGGATTTAACACTGAAGCTTTCTTT. This translates into CASSDRDRGFNTEAFF.

The V and J genes are TRBV10-2 and TRBJ1-4, with TRBD1 as a possible D gene (5 bases). Trimming removed 0 bases from V and 4 bases from J, with 15 bases in between. There are 17 residues in the CDR3. CDR1 is WSHSY, CDR2 SAAADI, per germline. CDR3 region: CASSESVRVSGNEKLFF. The CDR3 DNA reads as TGCGCCAGCAGTGAGTCGGTCAGGGTATCTGGTAATGAAAAACTGTTTTTT.

This chain links TRBV19 with TRBJ2-2; tentatively, D is TRBD1 (6 bases). The V gene lost 6 bases and the J gene lost 6 bases, with 14 bases spanning the gap. This CDR3 contains 14 residues. CDR1 is LNHDA, CDR2 SQIVND, per germline (reference sequence). The CDR3 sequence: CASSLQGTPGELFF. CDR3 DNA sequence: TGTGCCAGTAGCCTACAGGGTACACCCGGGGAGCTGTTTTTT.

The V call is TRBV6-2 or TRBV6-3, the J call TRBJ1-2; a weak D match, TRBD1 (6 bases). Between the trimmed V and J ends, which lost 5 bases and 8 bases, there was a span of 15 bases. This CDR3 has 13 residues. The germline V gene has CDR1 MNHEY and CDR2 SVGEGT. The CDR3 DNA reads as TGTGCCAGCAGTCAAGGGACACTTCTCGGCTACACCTTC. Protein sequence: CASSQGTLLGYTF.

The chain carries TRBV9 and TRBJ1-2; 10 nucleotides agree with TRBD1. The CDR3 extends over 15 amino acids. Trimming cost V 0 bases and J 6 bases; bases outside gene matches: 5. Germline assignment: CDR1 SGDLS and CDR2 YYNGEE. CDR3 sequence: CASSVGGQGGNGYTF. The DNA for the CDR3 is TGTGCCAGCAGCGTAGGAGGACAGGGGGGTAATGGCTACACCTTC.

This clone was detected a few times. The chain has TRBV5-1 and TRBJ2-7; 9 bases align to TRBD1. The CDR3 runs 16 residues. Germline CDR1 is SGHRS and CDR2 is YFSETQ. V shed 4 bases, J shed 3 bases, and the junction held 11 bases outside the gene matches. CDR3 sequence reads: CASSPGSTGQGYEQYF. CDR3 in DNA: TGCGCCAGCAGCCCTGGGAGCACGGGACAGGGCTACGAGCAGTACTTC.

This clone was seen a handful of times. The chain is built from TRBV4-3 and TRBJ2-2; 7 positions agree with TRBD1. This CDR3 has 18 residues. J was trimmed by 1 base and V by 4 bases; bases with no gene match: 12. Germline CDR1 and CDR2: LGHNA and YSLEER. CDR3 sequence reads: CASSLPPAGTVNTGELFF. Written as DNA, the CDR3 is TGCGCCAGCAGCCTCCCACCCGCCGGGACAGTGAACACCGGGGAGCTGTTTTTT.

The chain combines TRBV5-4 with TRBJ2-2; TRBD2 is a possible D gene (6 bases). This CDR3 is built from 15 residues. Germline V gene sequence: CDR1 SGHNT, CDR2 YYREEE (reference sequence). Deletions cut 3 bases from V and 2 bases from J, with 11 bases between. As DNA, the CDR3 is TGTGCCAGCAGCTCTCTAGCGACTAACACCGGGGAGCTGTTTTTT. Amino acids: CASSSLATNTGELFF.

This sequence joins TRBV19 and TRBJ2-2; no definite D call. The CDR3 sequence is 13 residues long. The germline V gene has CDR1 LNHDA and CDR2 SQIVND (reference sequence). Between the trimmed V and J ends, which lost 1 base and 5 bases, there was a span of 5 bases. As DNA, the CDR3 is TGTGCCAGTAGTATAGGACTGACCGGGGAGCTGTTTTTT. Residues: CASSIGLTGELFF.

This chain joins TRBV3-1 (or the pseudogene TRBV3-2) and TRBJ1-4; 9 bases are a match to TRBD1. There are 15 residues in the CDR3. CDR1 and CDR2 (germline): LGHDT, YNNKEL (reference sequence). With 0 bases clipped from V and 5 bases from J, the junction kept 1 base outside the gene matches. The CDR3 loop is CASSQDTGGNEKLFF. CDR3 coding DNA: TGTGCCAGCAGCCAAGACACAGGGGGCAATGAAAAACTGTTTTTT.

The chain is built from TRBV30 and TRBJ1-5, with 7 bases matching TRBD1. The CDR3 is 14 residues long. The germline V gene encodes CDR1 GTSNPN and CDR2 SVGIG (reference sequence). The J segment lost 2 bases and the V segment lost 2 bases, leaving 3 bases of the junction unmatched. The CDR3 spells CAWSSDRGNQPQHF. DNA of the CDR3: TGTGCCTGGAGTTCTGACAGGGGCAATCAGCCCCAGCATTTT.